Listed here is a single TCR beta chain. Sequencing was performed with immunoSEQ multiplex PCR; in TCRdb, only in-frame clones are kept and a portion is missing. The sample carries approximately 70,000 clones, around nine tenths recorded once. Trimming cost V 0 bases and J 7 bases; bases outside gene matches: 7. The CDR3 extends over 16 amino acids. Germline CDR1 reads LNHDA; CDR2 reads SQIVND (reference sequence). These data are taken from a study of T cell changes during pregnancy in multiple sclerosis. The clonotype comes from a female donor with multiple sclerosis, enrolled in a pregnancy study. V usage is TRBV19 and J usage is TRBJ2-1, with 9 positions matching TRBD2. This material consisted of peripheral blood, taken in the third trimester of pregnancy. CDR3 sequence reads: CASSIDGAGGRNEQFF. The CDR3 region has the DNA TGTGCCAGTAGTATAGATGGGGCGGGAGGGCGTAATGAGCAGTTCTTC.